The rows below give T cell receptor beta chains drawn from one sample of a study of cytomegalovirus exposure and HLA in healthy donors. Clones were read by immunoSEQ multiplex PCR, and TCRdb kept only the in-frame ones, dropping some. The sample lists about 91,000 clones, around 78% occurring once. Sequencing was done on a sample of PBMCs. The origin of the receptors is a male donor in good health and CMV-seropositive. Each CDR3 is given with its conserved first and last residue. D genes are given only for firm matches. Only part of the rows carry a size: once, few, many, or a class if the clone is expanded.

abundance: -; d_gene: TRBD1; v_gene: TRBV13; j_gene: TRBJ2-7; len: 14; CDR3nt: TGTGCCAGCAGCGCTACCGGGACAGGGAGCGAGCAGTACTTC; CDR3aa: CASSATGTGSEQYF
abundance: few; d_gene: TRBD1; v_gene: TRBV28; j_gene: TRBJ1-3; len: 14; CDR3nt: TGTGCCAGCCTCGAACAGGGGAGTGGAAACACCATATATTTT; CDR3aa: CASLEQGSGNTIYF
abundance: -; d_gene: -; v_gene: TRBV6-4; j_gene: TRBJ2-1; len: 16; CDR3nt: TGTGCCAGCAGTGACTCCCCACAGGGCGGCTACAATGAGCAGTTCTTC; CDR3aa: CASSDSPQGGYNEQFF
abundance: -; d_gene: -; v_gene: TRBV9; j_gene: TRBJ1-1; len: 12; CDR3nt: TGTGCCAGCAGCGCAGTCCGGGGAGAAGCTTTCTTT; CDR3aa: CASSAVRGEAFF
abundance: once; d_gene: -; v_gene: TRBV29-1; j_gene: TRBJ2-3; len: 20; CDR3nt: TGCAGCGTCATAGGGACAGTCGAAGCGGGCGGCCCCCTTAGCACAGATACGCAGTATTTT; CDR3aa: CSVIGTVEAGGPLSTDTQYF
abundance: -; d_gene: TRBD2; v_gene: TRBV13; j_gene: TRBJ2-1; len: 14; CDR3nt: TGTGCCAGCAGCTTAAGGCGGGAGTCGGATGAGCAGTTCTTC; CDR3aa: CASSLRRESDEQFF
abundance: -; d_gene: -; v_gene: TRBV19; j_gene: TRBJ1-2; len: 13; CDR3nt: TGTGCCAGTAGTATAGGAACGGGTTATGGCTACACCTTC; CDR3aa: CASSIGTGYGYTF
abundance: few; d_gene: -; v_gene: TRBV5-1; j_gene: TRBJ2-1; len: 12; CDR3nt: TGCGCCAGCAGCTTGACGGCGGTGGAAGAGTTCTTC; CDR3aa: CASSLTAVEEFF
abundance: few; d_gene: -; v_gene: TRBV2; j_gene: TRBJ2-1; len: 13; CDR3nt: TGTGCCAGCAGTGAAGCGTGGAGGCGTGAGCAGTTCTTC; CDR3aa: CASSEAWRREQFF
abundance: -; d_gene: -; v_gene: TRBV13; j_gene: TRBJ1-5; len: 15; CDR3nt: TGTGCCAGCAGCTTAGCGGGCGGGCCAAGCCAGCCCCAGCATTTT; CDR3aa: CASSLAGGPSQPQHF
abundance: -; d_gene: TRBD1; v_gene: TRBV27; j_gene: TRBJ1-2; len: 15; CDR3nt: TGTGCCAGCAGTTTGCAACCACAGGGGAAGTATGGCTACACCTTC; CDR3aa: CASSLQPQGKYGYTF
abundance: -; d_gene: -; v_gene: TRBV27; j_gene: TRBJ1-5; len: 15; CDR3nt: TGTGCCAGCAGTTTGGGCAGGGCTAGCAATCAGCCCCAGCATTTT; CDR3aa: CASSLGRASNQPQHF
abundance: once; d_gene: -; v_gene: TRBV5-5; j_gene: TRBJ1-1; len: 14; CDR3nt: TGTGCCAGCAGCTTGAATCGAGGGTTCACTGAAGCTTTCTTT; CDR3aa: CASSLNRGFTEAFF
abundance: -; d_gene: -; v_gene: TRBV5-1; j_gene: TRBJ1-1; len: 13; CDR3nt: TGCGCCAGCAGCTTAACAGGAGTCACTGAAGCTTTCTTT; CDR3aa: CASSLTGVTEAFF
abundance: -; d_gene: TRBD1; v_gene: TRBV5-1; j_gene: TRBJ2-1; len: 15; CDR3nt: TGCGCCAGCAGCAGGCCCGGGACAGGGCTCAATGAGCAGTTCTTC; CDR3aa: CASSRPGTGLNEQFF
abundance: -; d_gene: -; v_gene: TRBV9; j_gene: TRBJ2-7; len: 15; CDR3nt: TGTGCCAGCAGCGCAAACCAGGGGATATCTTACGAGCAGTACTTC; CDR3aa: CASSANQGISYEQYF
abundance: few; d_gene: TRBD2; v_gene: TRBV19; j_gene: TRBJ2-7; len: 15; CDR3nt: TGTGCCAGTAGCCCCGGGGTAGCGGGGGACTACGAGCAGTACTTC; CDR3aa: CASSPGVAGDYEQYF
abundance: -; d_gene: TRBD2; v_gene: TRBV19; j_gene: TRBJ2-7; len: 13; CDR3nt: TGTGCCAGTAGTACGCTAGCGGGTAACGAGCAGTACTTC; CDR3aa: CASSTLAGNEQYF
abundance: -; d_gene: TRBD2; v_gene: TRBV6-1; j_gene: TRBJ2-7; len: 16; CDR3nt: TGTGCCAGCAGTGGATTAACTAGCGGGAGTAGTTACGAGCAGTACTTC; CDR3aa: CASSGLTSGSSYEQYF
abundance: -; d_gene: -; v_gene: TRBV5-6; j_gene: TRBJ1-1; len: 14; CDR3nt: TGTGCCAGCAGCTTGCCAGGGCGCAACACTGAAGCTTTCTTT; CDR3aa: CASSLPGRNTEAFF
abundance: few; d_gene: -; v_gene: TRBV11-2; j_gene: TRBJ1-4; len: 14; CDR3nt: TGTGCCAGCAGCTCTCTTCTCCCTAATGAAAAACTGTTTTTT; CDR3aa: CASSSLLPNEKLFF
abundance: -; d_gene: -; v_gene: TRBV5-1; j_gene: TRBJ2-7; len: 13; CDR3nt: TGCGCCAGCAGCTGGGTGGGGCCCTACGAGCAGTACTTC; CDR3aa: CASSWVGPYEQYF